The sequence of this T cell receptor (beta chain) was determined in a study of control samples from healthy donors and cancer patients. Sequencing used immunoSEQ multiplex PCR; TCRdb keeps in-frame clones, though not all of them. Among 350,000 to 450,000 clones listed, about 93% were seen once. Source material: PBMCs. The receptor was derived from a man aged 35 to 55 with head and neck cancer.

CDR3 sequence reads: CSNPGQRAEDTQYF. Written as DNA, the CDR3 is TGCAGCAACCCGGGACAGCGGGCCGAGGATACGCAGTATTTT. The chain employs TRBV29-1 and TRBJ2-3; weak D call: TRBD1 (7 bases). V lost 8 bases to trimming and J lost 6 bases, with 21 bases between them. CDR1 and CDR2 (germline): SQVTM, ANQGSEA. This CDR3 has 14 residues.